The 28 T cell receptor beta chains below all came from one sample that was sequenced in a study of Tregs in tolerant kidney transplant recipients (dated by TCRdb to the late 2010s). The protocol used for the library was the immunoSEQ multiplex PCR assay. TCRdb holds this immuneACCESS table with in-frame rearrangements only. Some clones are missing; in checked studies, unresolved V genes explain under half, and the rest has no known cause. This sample's table has entries for over 45,000 clones. The ten top clones hold 0.75% to 0.95% of the sample. The time point label on this specimen signifies: blood sample drawn before combined kidney and bone marrow transplant. The sample in question was CD4+ T cells from blood, obtained before the transplant. The receptors were gathered from a human donor who received a combined kidney and bone marrow transplant.

In regard to this clone: The DNA ends 3 residues before the CDR3 does, and the rest of the CDR3 is filled in from the germline J gene. This chain links TRBV5-1 with TRBJ2-1; D is possibly TRBD2 (6 bases). Trimming took 1 base from V and 1 from J, leaving 12 bases between them. The germline CDR1 and CDR2 sequences are SGHRS and YFSETQ. The CDR3 loop spans 16 amino acids. The CDR3 protein is CASSLLGGVSYNEQFF. The sequenced part of the CDR3 DNA is TGCGCCAGCAGCTTGTTGGGGGGAGTGTCCTACAATGAG.

A note on this clone: The read ends 3 residues early relative to the CDR3; the germline J gene fills the gap. V is TRBV19 and J is TRBJ2-2; D is perhaps TRBD2 (6 bases). The CDR3 has 16 residues. Per germline, CDR1 LNHDA and CDR2 SQIVND (reference sequence). V was shortened by 4 bases and J by 3 bases, with 15 bases between the two germline ends. Incomplete CDR3 DNA: TGTGCCAGTAGTACGGGACTTATGGCTTACACCGGGGAG. Protein: CASSTGLMAYTGE. The entire CDR3 sequence reads CASSTGLMAYTGELFF.

Regarding this clone: The read gets to within 3 residues of the CDR3 end, and the germline J gene fills in the rest. The chain links TRBV14 to TRBJ1-1, with D possibly matching TRBD1 (6 bases). Looked up from germline, CDR1 is SGHDN and CDR2 is FVKESK. Trimming pared 4 bases from V and 1 base from J, leaving 13 bases between. CDR3 length: 15 amino acids. The sequenced CDR3 bases are TGTGCCAGCAGCCCCCCCACAGGGCGGAACACTGAA. Protein product: CASSPPTGRNTE. The entire CDR3 is CASSPPTGRNTEAFF.

Note on this clone: The DNA ends 3 residues before the CDR3 does, and the rest of the CDR3 is filled in from the germline J gene. The rearrangement links TRBV6-1 to TRBJ2-7, with TRBD1 as a possible D gene (6 bases). CDR1 is MNHNS, CDR2 SASEGT, per germline. The length of the CDR3 is 13 residues. V gave up 2 bases and J gave up 6 bases, with 11 bases separating them. The CDR3 DNA, read in part, is TGTGCCAGCAGTGAACTGGGGGCGGGCGAG. It translates to CASSELGAGE. The whole CDR3 protein is CASSELGAGEQYF.

As for this clone: The read finishes 3 residues shy of the CDR3 end, and the germline J gene is used to complete it. This chain links TRBV6-2 or TRBV6-3 with TRBJ2-5, with 7 bases aligning to TRBD1. The ends lost 7 bases at V and 5 bases at J; junction bases unmatched: 10. The CDR3 runs to 14 residues. The germline gives CDR1 MNHEY, CDR2 SVGEGT. CDR3 DNA (partial): TGTGCCAGCACCCCAGACAGGGTGTCCGAGACC. This gives the protein CASTPDRVSET. The whole CDR3 protein reads CASTPDRVSETQYF.

Regarding this clone: The read falls 3 residues short of the CDR3 end, and the missing part is taken from the germline J gene. This chain uses TRBV2 with TRBJ2-7; D gene unclear. Germline values: CDR1 SNHLY, CDR2 FYNNEI. This CDR3 comprises 14 residues. V lost 8 bases and J lost 0, with 14 bases in between. CDR3 bases read: TGTGCCAGCGTGACTGAAGAAAGCTCCTACGAG. Translated, it gives CASVTEESSYE. From start to end, the CDR3 is CASVTEESSYEQYF.

A remark on this clone: The DNA ends 3 residues before the CDR3 does, and the rest of the CDR3 is filled in from the germline J gene. This sequence joins TRBV20-1 and TRBJ1-2; D remains unclear. The CDR3 loop spans 12 amino acids. V gave up 7 bases and J gave up 3 bases, with 12 bases separating them. In germline, CDR1 is DFQATT, CDR2 SNEGSKA (reference sequence). The covered CDR3 bases are TGCAGTGTTGCGGACTCACACTATGGC. It encodes CSVADSHYG. From start to end, the CDR3 is CSVADSHYGYTF.

Turning to this clone: The CDR3 goes on 3 residues after the read ends, and that part is filled in from the germline J gene. The genes are TRBV7-2 and TRBJ2-7; 8 nucleotides align to TRBD1. CDR3 length: 14 amino acids. Germline V gene data show CDR1 as SGHTA and CDR2 as FQGNSA. V was pared by 2 bases and J by 5 bases, with 5 bases of the junction left unmatched. The DNA read from the CDR3 is TGTGCCAGCAGCTTACAAACAGGGGGGAACGAG. Translated, it gives CASSLQTGGNE. The full CDR3 sequence reads CASSLQTGGNEQYF. The full variable domain, its missing parts supplied by reference TRBV7-2 and TRBJ2-7, is GAGVSQSPSNKVTEKGKDVELRCDPISGHTALYWYRQSLGQGLEFLIYFQGNSAPDKSGLPSDRFSAERTGGSVSTLTIQRTQQEDSAVYLCASSLQTGGNEQYFGPGTRLTVT.

In the case of this clone: The read ends 3 residues early relative to the CDR3; the germline J gene fills the gap. The chain joins TRBV2 to TRBJ2-1, with TRBD2 identical over 10 bases. CDR1 SNHLY and CDR2 FYNNEI come from the germline V gene. The V segment lost 2 bases and the J segment 8 bases; nucleotides outside the gene matches: 3. CDR3 length: 14 residues. Partial CDR3 DNA: TGTGCCAGCAGTGAATCCAGCGGGAGGGATGAG. Its translation: CASSESSGRDE. The full CDR3 reads CASSESSGRDEQFF.

Notes on this clone: From the germline J gene comes the end of the CDR3, since the read stops 3 residues before it. The chain combines TRBV4-2 with TRBJ2-2; 8 positions match TRBD1. The V gene's germline CDR1 is LGHNA and CDR2 YNFKEQ. The CDR3 length is 18 residues. With 0 bases clipped from V and 2 bases from J, the junction kept 8 bases outside the gene matches. CDR3 sequence: CASSQDQMTGANTGELFF. The DNA read from the CDR3 is TGTGCCAGCAGCCAAGATCAGATGACAGGGGCTAACACCGGGGAG.

This CDR3 reads CASSHRDRGASEQFF. The CDR3 bases that were read are TGTGCCAGCAGCCACCGGGACAGGGGGGCTTCTGAG. The rearrangement links TRBV7-9 to TRBJ2-1; the match to TRBD1 covers 11 bases. The read ends 3 residues early relative to the CDR3; the germline J gene fills the gap. From germline, CDR1 is SEHNR and CDR2 FQNEAQ (reference sequence). V lost 5 bases to trimming and J lost 9 bases; unmatched junction nucleotides: 9. The CDR3 has 15 residues.

On this clone itself: The missing CDR3 end, 3 residues past where the read stops, is filled in from the germline J gene. The V gene is TRBV7-8, the J gene TRBJ2-2; 8 bases are shared with TRBD1. The CDR3 is made up of 14 amino acids. With 5 bases clipped from V and 6 bases from J, the junction kept 5 bases outside the gene matches. Germline V gene sequence: CDR1 SGHVS, CDR2 FQNEAQ. The sequenced CDR3 bases are TGTGCCAGCAGCATACAACAGGGGGCCGGGGAG. Its protein product is CASSIQQGAGE. The whole CDR3 is CASSIQQGAGELFF.

On this clone: The read terminates 3 residues ahead of where the CDR3 ends, so the germline J gene completes it. The chain couples TRBV20-1 to TRBJ2-5; 14 bases agree with TRBD2. The length of the CDR3 is 16 residues. Germline V lookup: CDR1 DFQATT, CDR2 SNEGSKA (reference sequence). With V trimmed by 5 bases and J by 0 bases, 5 bases remained unmatched. CDR3 in amino acids: CSAGLAGGRNQETQYF. CDR3 DNA (partial): TGCAGTGCTGGACTAGCGGGAGGTCGGAACCAAGAGACC.

In the case of this clone: The read stops 3 residues short of the end of the CDR3; the missing end is completed from the germline J gene. This rearrangement joins TRBV4-1 to TRBJ1-1; maybe TRBD1 (6 bases). Between the trimmed V and J ends, which lost 1 base and 1 base, there was a span of 10 bases. The germline V gene has CDR1 MGHRA and CDR2 YSYEKL. CDR3 size: 15 residues. The chain's CDR3 is CASSQGDTRNTEAFF. The covered CDR3 bases are TGCGCCAGCAGCCAAGGGGACACTAGGAACACTGAA.

As for this clone: The missing CDR3 end, 3 residues past where the read stops, is filled in from the germline J gene. The rearrangement uses TRBV10-1 and TRBJ1-5, with D tentatively TRBD1 (5 bases). V dropped 5 bases and J dropped 3 bases, with 8 bases sitting between them. The CDR3 has 13 residues. In germline, CDR1 is WNHNN, CDR2 SYGVQD (reference sequence). The sequenced CDR3 bases are TGCGCCAGCAGTCAGGGATTCAATCAGCCC. This codes for CASSQGFNQP. The entire CDR3 sequence reads CASSQGFNQPQHF.

Incomplete CDR3 DNA: TGTGCCAGCTCACTTGGGACAGCGACCACCTACGAG. The encoded protein is CASSLGTATTYE. The full CDR3 sequence reads CASSLGTATTYEQYF. The chain is built from TRBV18 and TRBJ2-7; 7 bases match TRBD1. The read gets to within 3 residues of the CDR3 end, and the germline J gene fills in the rest. Germline V gives CDR1 KGHSH, CDR2 LQKENI. This CDR3 has 15 residues. Germline trimming cut 4 bases from V and 2 bases from J; bases unmatched to any gene: 8.

As concerns this clone: The CDR3 end lies 3 residues beyond the end of the read and is filled in from the germline J gene. This chain uses TRBV7-2 with TRBJ1-2, with 9 bases identical to TRBD1. The CDR3 is made up of 14 amino acids. V trimming: 6 bases; J trimming: 7 bases; junction bases outside the gene matches: 9. Germline CDR1 SGHTA, CDR2 FQGNSA. CDR3 DNA, as far as it was read: TGTGCCAGCAGTTTCGAACAGGGGGCTCGTGGC. Translation: CASSFEQGARG. The entire CDR3 sequence reads CASSFEQGARGYTF.

Points on this clone: The read stops 3 residues short of the end of the CDR3; the missing end is completed from the germline J gene. This rearrangement joins TRBV7-8 to TRBJ2-1; 11 bases match TRBD2. V lost 3 bases, J lost 5 bases, and 6 bases stayed unmatched. Looked up from germline, CDR1 is SGHVS and CDR2 is FQNEAQ. The CDR3 totals 16 residues. The CDR3 protein is CASSLGRLAGNNEQFF. Partial CDR3 DNA: TGTGCCAGCAGCTTGGGGCGACTAGCGGGGAACAATGAG.

Regarding this clone: The read halts 3 residues ahead of the CDR3 end, with the missing end drawn from the germline J gene. The chain couples TRBV7-9 to TRBJ1-3, with D tentatively TRBD1 (6 bases). This CDR3 spans 14 amino acids. V was trimmed by 5 bases and J by 4 bases, leaving 12 bases between them. Germline V gives CDR1 SEHNR, CDR2 FQNEAQ (reference sequence). The chain's CDR3 is CASSDRTDGNTIYF. CDR3 DNA, as far as it was read: TGTGCCAGCAGCGATCGGACAGACGGAAACACC.

As for this clone: Coverage ceases 3 residues before the CDR3 finishes, and the germline J gene fills in the end. This chain links TRBV5-1 with TRBJ2-2, with 9 bases lining up with TRBD2. Germline CDR1 reads SGHRS; CDR2 reads YFSETQ. The CDR3 runs to 17 residues. J was trimmed by 6 bases and V by 2 bases; bases with no gene match: 11. The sequenced CDR3 bases are TGCGCCAGCAGCTTAGCGGGACTAGCAACCCGGGCCGGGGAG. It codes for CASSLAGLATRAGE. The complete CDR3 reads CASSLAGLATRAGELFF.

Regarding this clone: Sequencing ends 3 residues short of the CDR3 end; the germline J gene provides the rest. V is TRBV30 and J is TRBJ2-5; weak D call: TRBD1 (6 bases). The CDR3 contains 11 residues. V lost 5 bases and J 4 bases, leaving 8 bases between the germline ends. Per germline, CDR1 GTSNPN and CDR2 SVGIG (reference sequence). CDR3 DNA (partial): TGTGCCTGGGAACAGGGAGAGACC. It specifies CAWEQGET. The complete CDR3 sequence is CAWEQGETQYF.

About this clone: The read stops 3 residues short of the end of the CDR3; the missing end is completed from the germline J gene. The chain links TRBV5-1 to TRBJ2-1; weak D call: TRBD2 (5 bases). The CDR3 runs 15 residues. Germline assignment: CDR1 SGHRS and CDR2 YFSETQ. V gave up 0 bases and J gave up 2 bases, with 9 bases separating them. The covered CDR3 bases are TGCGCCAGCAGCTTGGGAGCGGCCACCTACAATGAG. Translating gives CASSLGAATYNE. The CDR3 reads in full as CASSLGAATYNEQFF.

With regard to this clone: The read comes to an end 3 residues before the CDR3 does, leaving the germline J gene to fill in the end. The J gene is TRBJ2-7, the V gene TRBV19; D call uncertain. Germline values: CDR1 LNHDA, CDR2 SQIVND (reference sequence). CDR3 size: 14 residues. Trimming pared 1 base from V and 1 base from J, leaving 8 bases between. Partial CDR3 DNA: TGTGCCAGTAGTATAGGAACAGATTCCTACGAG. The encoded protein is CASSIGTDSYE. The entire CDR3 sequence reads CASSIGTDSYEQYF.

In the case of this clone: The observed sequence ends 3 residues before the CDR3 terminus, with the missing tail filled in from the germline J gene. J is TRBJ1-1 and V is TRBV2, with 8 positions matching TRBD1. This CDR3 spans 12 amino acids. The germline gives CDR1 SNHLY, CDR2 FYNNEI. V was pared by 6 bases and J by 5 bases, with 2 bases of the junction left unmatched. The chain's CDR3 is CASSTGGTEAFF. The CDR3 DNA, read in part, is TGTGCCAGCAGCACAGGGGGAACTGAA.

Notes on this clone: The sequenced fragment ends 3 residues before the CDR3 boundary, so the rest is inferred from the germline J gene. V gene TRBV7-3 combines with J gene TRBJ2-1; 13 bases are a match to TRBD2. V lost 5 bases, J lost 5 bases, and 9 bases stayed unmatched. There are 17 residues in the CDR3. Germline CDR1 and CDR2: SGHTA and FQGTGA. CDR3 sequence reads: CASSPLGGTSGNNEQFF. The CDR3 bases that were read are TGTGCCAGCAGCCCCCTGGGGGGGACTAGCGGGAACAATGAG.

As concerns this clone: The read finishes 3 residues shy of the CDR3 end, and the germline J gene is used to complete it. The chain links TRBV7-3 to TRBJ2-1; D is possibly TRBD1 (6 bases). Germline assignment: CDR1 SGHTA and CDR2 FQGTGA. There are 14 residues in the CDR3. The V end was cut by 4 bases, the J end by 5 bases, with 12 bases between. CDR3 DNA (partial): TGTGCCAGCAGCTCAAGACAGGTTCACAATGAG. Translation gives CASSSRQVHNE. The CDR3, in full, reads CASSSRQVHNEQFF.

Comment on this clone: Read data end 3 residues before the CDR3 end; the end is taken from the germline J gene. V usage is TRBV5-1 and J usage is TRBJ2-3; D call uncertain. Germline V gene data show CDR1 as SGHRS and CDR2 as YFSETQ. Trimming removed 0 bases from V and 5 bases from J, with 22 bases in between. The CDR3 has 18 residues. CDR3 DNA, as far as it was read: TGCGCCAGCAGCTTGGCTCGTAGCCGGAAAGCCGGTCTAGATACG. Amino acid sequence: CASSLARSRKAGLDT. The entire CDR3 protein is CASSLARSRKAGLDTQYF.

CDR3 region: CASSSGTLTYEQYF. CDR3 DNA, as far as it was read: TGCGCCAGCAGTTCCGGGACTCTGACTTACGAG. This sequence joins TRBV4-1 and TRBJ2-7; perhaps TRBD2 as D (6 bases). The read ends 3 residues before the CDR3 terminus; that terminus is restored from the germline J gene. The CDR3 extends over 14 amino acids. The germline gives CDR1 MGHRA, CDR2 YSYEKL. The V end was cut by 6 bases, the J end by 4 bases, with 16 bases between.